This T cell receptor beta chain was sequenced in a study of blood T cell dynamics during melanoma immunotherapy. Study as a whole: Patients with metastatic melanoma got pembrolizumab or nivolumab-ipilimumab as first-line care.

The time point denotes: week 3, after first cycle of checkpoint inhibitor. Per the germline V gene, CDR1 is SGHNT and CDR2 is YYREEE (reference sequence). This CDR3 region has 13 residues. V was shortened by 5 bases and J by 4 bases, with 13 bases between the two germline ends. Libraries were prepared by immunoSEQ multiplex PCR; TCRdb keeps only in-frame clonotypes and omits some of them. This sample has more than 13,000 clones, with roughly 92% found just once. The chain links TRBV5-4 to TRBJ2-7; D uncertain. This specimen was blood, taken from a patient treated with checkpoint blockade. This receptor was identified in a human donor with melanoma. The CDR3 nucleotides read TGTGCCAGCAGGGAGATAAAGCTATACGAGCAGTACTTC. Its protein is CASREIKLYEQYF.